What follows is one T cell receptor beta chain and its context. V was clipped by 7 bases and J by 7 bases; unmatched bases: 16. Germline loops: CDR1 MNHNS, CDR2 SASEGT. The CDR3 covers 16 residues. The data are from a study of CD8 T cells in Susac syndrome. The authors reverse transcribed about 0.5 to 1 ug RNA with random hexamers. MiXCR, applied by TCRdb to the immunoSEQ multiplex PCR reads, yields one record per CDR3 protein. This table has 250,000 to 300,000 distinct CDR3 sequences, 65% to 90% appearing once. The specimen was CD8+ T cells from PBMCs. The TCR originated in a human donor with multiple sclerosis. This chain joins TRBV6-1 and TRBJ2-1, with 7 bases fitting TRBD2. The chain's CDR3 is CASIDLGTGGGNEQFF. CDR3 bases: TGTGCCAGCATTGATCTCGGGACGGGAGGTGGAAATGAGCAGTTCTTC.